The clone carrying this T cell receptor (beta chain) was found many times. The V gene's germline CDR1 is ENHRY and CDR2 SYGVKD. Trimming took off 8 bases at V and 5 bases at J, with 15 bases between the two ends. The length of the CDR3 is 13 residues. Time point noted: patch test 2, 6 weeks after DPC sensitization. Treatment defined: therapeutic diphenylcyclopropenone sensitization with weekly scalp DPC. Blood collection happened ahead of applying each patch test. Donation of samples came from alopecia patients who were 18 to 70 years old and suitable for DPC. The entry originates in a study of human T cells and chemical hapten exposure. Study context: Read at 6 days, the patch tests placed 0.01% DPC on the upper back. TCR yields per sample varied, mainly owing to small pooled library volume differences.

MiXCR was run by TCRdb on the RACE reads, yielding one entry per CDR3 protein. The sample lists a few hundred thousand distinct CDR3 sequences; about 6.9% were seen once. This sequence was found in a woman under 30 with alopecia areata. Some clones in this sample may be carry-over from other donors' samples. The sample here was whole blood, taken in connection with sensitization to the hapten diphenylcyclopropenone (DPC). The chain is built from TRBV10-3 and TRBJ1-1; D is ambiguous. The CDR3 spells CAIQDPDGTEAFF. The CDR3 DNA reads TGTGCCATCCAAGACCCCGATGGTACTGAAGCTTTCTTT.